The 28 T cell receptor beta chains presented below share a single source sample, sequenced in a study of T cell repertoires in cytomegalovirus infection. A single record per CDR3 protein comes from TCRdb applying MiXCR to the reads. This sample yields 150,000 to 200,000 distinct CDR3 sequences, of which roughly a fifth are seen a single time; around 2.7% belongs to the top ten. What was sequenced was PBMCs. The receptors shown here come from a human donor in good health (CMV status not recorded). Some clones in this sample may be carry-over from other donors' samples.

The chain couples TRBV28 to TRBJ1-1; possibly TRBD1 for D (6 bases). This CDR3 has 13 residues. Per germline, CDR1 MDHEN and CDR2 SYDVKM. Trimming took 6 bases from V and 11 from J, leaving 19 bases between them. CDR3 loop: CASSPLPTGAAFF. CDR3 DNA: TGTGCCAGCAGCCCACTCCCGACAGGAGCCGCTTTCTTT.

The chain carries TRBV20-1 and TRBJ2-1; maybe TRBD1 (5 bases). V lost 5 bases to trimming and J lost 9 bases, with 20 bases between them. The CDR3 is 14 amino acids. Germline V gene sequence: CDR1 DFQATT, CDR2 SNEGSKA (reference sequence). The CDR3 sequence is CSAPDSGVKAEQFF. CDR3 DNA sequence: TGCAGTGCTCCTGACAGTGGCGTGAAGGCTGAGCAGTTCTTC.

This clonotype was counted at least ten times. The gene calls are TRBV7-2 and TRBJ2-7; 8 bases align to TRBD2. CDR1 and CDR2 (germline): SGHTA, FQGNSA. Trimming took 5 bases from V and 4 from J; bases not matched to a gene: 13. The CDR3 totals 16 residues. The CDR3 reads CASSSMAGGVKYEQYF. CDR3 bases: TGTGCCAGCAGCAGCATGGCGGGGGGAGTAAAGTACGAGCAGTACTTC.

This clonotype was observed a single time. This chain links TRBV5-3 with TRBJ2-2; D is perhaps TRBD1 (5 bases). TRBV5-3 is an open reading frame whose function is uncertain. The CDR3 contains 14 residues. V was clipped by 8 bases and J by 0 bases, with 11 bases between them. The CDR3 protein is CASRANPNTGELFF. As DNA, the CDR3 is TGTGCCAGCAGGGCCAACCCGAACACCGGGGAGCTGTTTTTT.

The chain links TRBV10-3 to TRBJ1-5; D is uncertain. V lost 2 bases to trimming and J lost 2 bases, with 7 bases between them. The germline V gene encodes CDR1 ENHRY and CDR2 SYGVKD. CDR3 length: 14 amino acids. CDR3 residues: CAISEGSGNQPQHF. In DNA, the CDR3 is TGTGCCATCAGTGAGGGCAGTGGCAATCAGCCCCAGCATTTT.

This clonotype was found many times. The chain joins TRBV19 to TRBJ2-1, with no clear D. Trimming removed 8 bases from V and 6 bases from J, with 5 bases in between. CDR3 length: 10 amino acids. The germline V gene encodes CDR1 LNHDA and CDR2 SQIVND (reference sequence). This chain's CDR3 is CASGFNEQFF. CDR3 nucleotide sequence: TGTGCCAGTGGATTCAATGAGCAGTTCTTC.

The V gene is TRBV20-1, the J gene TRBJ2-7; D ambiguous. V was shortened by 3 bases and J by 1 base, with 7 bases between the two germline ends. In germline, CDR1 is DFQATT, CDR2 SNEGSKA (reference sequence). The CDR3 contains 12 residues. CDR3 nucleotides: TGCAGTGCTAGCGAATCGTCCTACGAGCAGTACTTC. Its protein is CSASESSYEQYF.

CDR3 nucleotide sequence: TGTGCCAGCCTCGGACTCGGGCAGGGCGGTAATCAGCCCCAGCATTTT. This encodes CASLGLGQGGNQPQHF. V gene TRBV19 combines with J gene TRBJ1-5, with TRBD1 as a possible D gene (5 bases). The V gene's germline CDR1 is LNHDA and CDR2 SQIVND (reference sequence). Trimming shortened V by 9 bases and J by 4 bases, and 22 bases separated the two germline ends. The CDR3 is 16 amino acids.

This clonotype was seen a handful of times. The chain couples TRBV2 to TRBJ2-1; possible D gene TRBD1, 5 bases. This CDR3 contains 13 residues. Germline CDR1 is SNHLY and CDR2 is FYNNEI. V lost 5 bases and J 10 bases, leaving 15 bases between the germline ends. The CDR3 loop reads CASSLQYRSEQFF. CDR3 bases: TGTGCCAGCAGTCTTCAGTACAGGTCCGAGCAGTTCTTC.

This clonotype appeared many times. The CDR3 loop is CASRLSSGRDRGPYLYAEAFF. CDR3 bases: TGTGCCAGCAGACTATCCTCGGGTCGTGACAGGGGGCCTTATTTATACGCTGAAGCTTTCTTT. The J gene is TRBJ1-1, the V gene TRBV12-3 or TRBV12-4; 10 bases fit TRBD1. V lost 6 bases, J lost 6 bases, and 28 bases stayed unmatched. The CDR3 runs to 21 residues.

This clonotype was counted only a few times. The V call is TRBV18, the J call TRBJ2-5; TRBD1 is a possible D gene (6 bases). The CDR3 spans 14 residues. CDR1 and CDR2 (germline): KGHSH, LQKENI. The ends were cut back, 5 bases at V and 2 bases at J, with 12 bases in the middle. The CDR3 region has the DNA TGTGCCAGCTCAACCCGACAGGCTCAAGAGACCCAGTACTTC. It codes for CASSTRQAQETQYF.

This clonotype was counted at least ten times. The chain's CDR3 is CASRIHPGSAGANVLTF. The CDR3 DNA sequence: TGTGCCAGCAGAATCCATCCGGGATCTGCTGGGGCCAACGTCCTGACTTTC. This chain uses TRBV12-3 or TRBV12-4 with TRBJ2-6, with D perhaps matching TRBD2 (5 bases). V was trimmed by 6 bases and J by 2 bases, leaving 17 bases between them. There are 17 residues in the CDR3.

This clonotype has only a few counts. This chain's CDR3 is CASSSFGEAFF. The DNA for the CDR3 is TGTGCCAGCAGTAGCTTTGGGGAAGCTTTCTTT. The chain combines TRBV28 with TRBJ1-1; D is unclear. The CDR3 covers 11 residues. Germline loops: CDR1 MDHEN, CDR2 SYDVKM. Between the trimmed V and J ends, which lost 5 bases and 8 bases, there was a span of 9 bases.

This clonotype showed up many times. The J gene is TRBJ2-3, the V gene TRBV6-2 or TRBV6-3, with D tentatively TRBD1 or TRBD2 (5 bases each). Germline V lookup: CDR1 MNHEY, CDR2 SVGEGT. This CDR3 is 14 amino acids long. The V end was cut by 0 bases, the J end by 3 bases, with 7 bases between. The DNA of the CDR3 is TGTGCCAGCAGTTACTCCAGGGAGACAGATACGCAGTATTTT. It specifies CASSYSRETDTQYF.

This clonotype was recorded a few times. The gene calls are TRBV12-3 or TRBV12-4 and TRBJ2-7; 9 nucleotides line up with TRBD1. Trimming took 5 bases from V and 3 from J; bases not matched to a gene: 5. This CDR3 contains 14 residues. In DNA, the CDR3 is TGTGCCAGCAGTCCCGGGACAGGGTACTACGAGCAGTACTTC. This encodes CASSPGTGYYEQYF.

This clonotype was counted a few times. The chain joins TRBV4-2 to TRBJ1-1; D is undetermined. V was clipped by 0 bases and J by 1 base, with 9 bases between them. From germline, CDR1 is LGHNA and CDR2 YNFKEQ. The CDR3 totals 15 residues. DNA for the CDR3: TGTGCCAGCAGCCAAGATCTGCATACGAACACTGAAGCTTTCTTT. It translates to CASSQDLHTNTEAFF.

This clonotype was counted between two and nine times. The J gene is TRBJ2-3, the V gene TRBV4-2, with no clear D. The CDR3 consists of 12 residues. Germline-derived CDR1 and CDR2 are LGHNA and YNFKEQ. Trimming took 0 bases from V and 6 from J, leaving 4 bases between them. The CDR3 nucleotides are TGTGCCAGCAGCCAAGATAGGGATACGCAGTATTTT. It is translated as CASSQDRDTQYF.

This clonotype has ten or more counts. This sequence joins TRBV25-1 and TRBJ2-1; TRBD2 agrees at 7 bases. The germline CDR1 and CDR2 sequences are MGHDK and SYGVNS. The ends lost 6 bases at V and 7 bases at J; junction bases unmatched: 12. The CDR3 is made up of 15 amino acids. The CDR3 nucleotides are TGTGCCAGCAGCCCCCCGGGGGGAGGGCCGAATGAGCAGTTCTTC. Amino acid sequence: CASSPPGGGPNEQFF.

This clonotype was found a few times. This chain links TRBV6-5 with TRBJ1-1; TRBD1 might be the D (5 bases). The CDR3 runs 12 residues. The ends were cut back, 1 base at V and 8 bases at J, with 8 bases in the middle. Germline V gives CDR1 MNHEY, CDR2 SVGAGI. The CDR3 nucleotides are TGTGCCAGCAGTTACTTGTCAGGGGAAGCTTTCTTT. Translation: CASSYLSGEAFF.

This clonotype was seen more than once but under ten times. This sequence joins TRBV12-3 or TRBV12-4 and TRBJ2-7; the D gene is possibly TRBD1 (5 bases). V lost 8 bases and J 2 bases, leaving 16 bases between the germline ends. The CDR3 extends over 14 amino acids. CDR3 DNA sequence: TGTGCCAGCGGCTCCTCAGGGTTGCCCTACGAGCAGTACTTC. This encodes CASGSSGLPYEQYF.

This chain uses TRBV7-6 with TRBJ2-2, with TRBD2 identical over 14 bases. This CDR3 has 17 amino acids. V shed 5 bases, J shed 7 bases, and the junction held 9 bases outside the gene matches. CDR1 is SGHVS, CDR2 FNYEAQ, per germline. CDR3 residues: CASSPPGLAGENGELFF. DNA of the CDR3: TGTGCCAGCAGCCCTCCGGGACTAGCGGGAGAGAACGGGGAGCTGTTTTTT.

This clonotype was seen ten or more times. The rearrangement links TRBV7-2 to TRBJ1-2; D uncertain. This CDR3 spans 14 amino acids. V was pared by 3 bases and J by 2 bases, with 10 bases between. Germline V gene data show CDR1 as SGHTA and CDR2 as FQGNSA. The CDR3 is CASSFPGSNYGYTF. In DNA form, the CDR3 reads TGTGCCAGCAGCTTTCCCGGCAGCAACTATGGCTACACCTTC.

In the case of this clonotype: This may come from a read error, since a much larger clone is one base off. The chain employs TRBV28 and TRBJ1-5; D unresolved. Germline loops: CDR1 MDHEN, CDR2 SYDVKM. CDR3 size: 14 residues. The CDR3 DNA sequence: TGTACCAGCAGTTTAAGGGTGAGCAATCAGCCCCAGCATTTT. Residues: CTSSLRVSNQPQHF.

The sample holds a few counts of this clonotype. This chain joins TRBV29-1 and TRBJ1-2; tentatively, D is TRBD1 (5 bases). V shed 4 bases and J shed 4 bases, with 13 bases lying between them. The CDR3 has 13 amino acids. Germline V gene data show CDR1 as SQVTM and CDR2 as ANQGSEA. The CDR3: CSVGSGDAYGYTF. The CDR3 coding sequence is TGCAGCGTTGGATCGGGGGACGCCTATGGCTACACCTTC.

CDR3 protein: CSVATDGYEQYF. The CDR3 nucleotides are TGCAGCGTGGCGACTGACGGTTACGAGCAGTACTTC. V and J are TRBV29-1 and TRBJ2-7; D gene ambiguous. The CDR3 runs 12 residues. V was shortened by 6 bases and J by 4 bases, with 13 bases between the two germline ends. The germline V gene has CDR1 SQVTM and CDR2 ANQGSEA.

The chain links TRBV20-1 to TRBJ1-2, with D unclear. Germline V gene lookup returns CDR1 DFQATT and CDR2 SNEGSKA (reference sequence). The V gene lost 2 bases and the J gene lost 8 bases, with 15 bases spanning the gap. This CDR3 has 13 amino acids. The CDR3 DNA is TGCAGTGCTAGATCGCCCGTCATGGACGGCTACACCTTC. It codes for CSARSPVMDGYTF.

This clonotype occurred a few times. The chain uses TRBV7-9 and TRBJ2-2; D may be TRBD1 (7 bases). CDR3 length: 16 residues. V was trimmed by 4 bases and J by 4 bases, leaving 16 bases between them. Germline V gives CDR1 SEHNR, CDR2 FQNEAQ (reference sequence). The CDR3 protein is CASSSRGVEGTGELFF. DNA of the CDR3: TGTGCCAGCAGCTCCAGGGGGGTTGAGGGCACCGGGGAGCTGTTTTTT.

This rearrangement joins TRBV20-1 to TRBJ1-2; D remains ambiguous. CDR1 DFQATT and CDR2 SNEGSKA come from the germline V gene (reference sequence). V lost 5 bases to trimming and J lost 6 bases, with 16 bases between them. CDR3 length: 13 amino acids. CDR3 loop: CSACGVPWDGYTF. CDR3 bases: TGCAGTGCTTGCGGGGTTCCGTGGGATGGCTACACCTTC.